This T cell receptor (beta chain) was retrieved from a study of shared clonotypes between healthy human individuals. Study as a whole: The study used three CD4 naive, three CD4 memory, two CD8 naive and one CD8 memory plate per donor. General observations from the study: Naive subsets tended to show greater estimated richness than memory subsets.

Repertoires were generated with immunoSEQ multiplex PCR, while TCRdb's copy carries only in-frame clones and drops some. The repertoire consists of some 690,000 clones, with 80% to 95% occurring once and the leading ten covering 34%. On this clone: Its cognate antigen is unknown.

CCR7-negative CD45RA+ TemRA cells were combined with CD45RO+ cells to form CD8 memory. The CDR3 consists of 16 residues. The J segment lost 2 bases and the V segment lost 6 bases, leaving 11 bases of the junction unmatched. CDR1 is SGHAT, CDR2 FQNNGV, per germline. Sequenced sample: memory CD8+ T cells from PBMCs. Specified subset: CD45RO+ cells pooled with CCR7-negative TemRA cells. V usage is TRBV11-2 and J usage is TRBJ2-5, with 8 bases that match TRBD2. This receptor was taken from a man between 18 and 35 years old in good health. Some clones in this sample may be carry-over from other donors' samples. CDR3 amino acids: CASRLSPGGGQETQYF. CDR3 nucleotides: TGTGCCAGCAGATTATCCCCGGGAGGGGGACAAGAGACCCAGTACTTC.